The rows below give T cell receptor beta chains drawn from one sample of a study of regulatory T cells in long-lasting Graves disease. TCRdb itself ran the multiplex PCR reads through MiXCR, one entry per CDR3 protein. This table holds approximately 380,000 distinct CDR3 sequences, roughly 20% found once. The starting material was peripheral blood mononuclear cells (PBMCs), obtained when the disease was refractory, from a patient treated with antithyroid drugs. Receptors were obtained from a female donor with Graves disease. Both conserved end residues are part of each CDR3.

V gene | CDR3 protein
TRBV6-1 | CASRGWGLEIGQNGELFF
TRBV7-2 | CASSSDWVYEQYF
TRBV7-9 | CASSTLPGTTYEQYF
TRBV7-2 | CASSSQGEGSCEQYF
TRBV4-1 | CASRPYGQGAGEQYF
TRBV18 | CASSPRGLAGGETQYF
TRBV20-1 | CSAPLAVNTGELFF
TRBV19 | CASSMTDLSGEETQYF
TRBV7-3 | CASSYGRENSPLHF
TRBV20-1 | CSAPGPGNGNTIYF
TRBV30 | CAWSGFSQGLAIPYEQYF
TRBV12-3/TRBV12-4 | CASSTAGTGAREQYF
TRBV28 | CASSKTGTSAEKLFF
TRBV7-2 | CASSHYPTGTVMNSYEQYF
TRBV6-1 | CASSGRQKDEKLFF
TRBV29-1 | CSVSWGDTEAFF
TRBV28 | CASSLFLAGGLIYEQYF
TRBV25-1 | CASSEWGHPQETQYF
TRBV7-2 | CASSLDVSSYNEQFF
TRBV29-1 | CSVEGGGTARGHTF
TRBV7-2 | CASSLVRGPYNEQFF
TRBV7-2 | CASSPGGTGNTIYF
TRBV7-9 | CASSFPDSPFTGELFF
TRBV20-1 | CSARTGMDSPLHF
TRBV10-3 | CATRTGDSDQPQHF
TRBV28 | CASSGRRVSWSEQYF
TRBV28 | CATIAGAVNSGANVLTF
TRBV6-1 | CASSRKITQGDGYTF
TRBV10-2 | CASSGVSGYEQYF
TRBV7-2 | CASSLDPGDNYGCTF
TRBV7-3 | CASSLISGGTGELFF
TRBV2 | CASSSPGTSNEKLFF
TRBV25-1 | CASSDPLDSYEQYF
TRBV28 | CASRPDRGSLREQFF
TRBV27 | CASSSIDMDRDPDTQYF
TRBV2 | CASSQDRGWNQPQHF
TRBV4-1 | CASSPEGRGETQYF
TRBV30 | CAWKLGQGNTEAFF
TRBV7-3 | CASSLMEGNSPLHF
TRBV28 | CASSSPTVGSYNSPLHF
TRBV9 | CASSPGGRDFYEQYF
TRBV4-1 | CASSLTTAWGDGYTF
TRBV6-5 | CASSYSLWAEAFF
TRBV18 | CASSATGWKTEAFF
TRBV29-1 | CSVSSGTRGTEAFF